What follows is one T cell receptor (beta chain) and its context. What this receptor recognizes is not known. No base qualities exist here, and no much larger clone lies one base off it. This entry belongs to a study of T cell responses to AZD1222 COVID-19 vaccine (dated by TCRdb to about 2021). Regarding the study in general: AZD1222 recipients whose second dose came at about 4 weeks and those whose second dose came at about 12 weeks were combined into one group, since spike-specific TCR depth and breadth did not differ between the two schedules. A total of 233 trial participants underwent TCR sequencing, of whom roughly 210 received two doses of AZD1222 and some 26 received two doses of the MenACWY control vaccine. Trial participants were enrolled by age into subgroups of 18-55, 56-69 and 70-plus years, and around 150, 29 and 61 TCR-sequenced participants, respectively, were included in these subgroups.

CDR1 and CDR2 are drawn from the germline V gene: SGDLS, YYNGEE. The CDR3, from cysteine to phenylalanine, totals 14 residues. Just CDR3 DNA is preserved here, 42 bases in frame from base 1. Unmatched junction bases come to 6, with V trimmed by 4 bases and J by 5 bases. The CDR3 regions of human TCRbeta chains were analyzed by immunosequencing. The authors' pipeline ran thus. Repertoire TCRs were checked for matches against a reference library of SARS-CoV-2-specific TCRs that had been generated using the MIRA antigen-specificity platform. Breadth was defined as the fraction of unique TCRs that were SARS-CoV-2-associated, and depth was defined as the fraction of total T cells that were SARS-CoV-2-associated. Using the MIRA data, each spike-specific TCR was assigned both to the spike region to which the TCR was reactive and to a CD4 or CD8 class. Log10-transformed breadth and depth values were compared by one-way ANOVA with Sidak's multiple comparisons tests. Held by TCRdb, this immuneACCESS table contains in-frame sequences only and omits some clones. Under half of the omission traces to an unresolved V gene where checked; the cause of the rest is unknown. That table supplies the V and J calls and clone size; D and trimming were determined from the DNA. This sample is represented by 140,000 to 150,000 clones; roughly 92% of them were singletons. The top ten clonotypes cover around 1.8% of the sample.

Per the publication, the time point label means: baseline before first vaccination. Vaccinee samples were obtained from the UK trials COV001 and COV002, which included a single-blind randomized controlled phase 2/3 trial of AZD1222 (ChAdOx1 nCoV-19) in healthy adults. Trial participant PBMC samples were collected at day 0 and day 28 after the second dose for TCRbeta chain sequencing. What the study reported, not specific to this receptor: Conclusions about previously exposed vaccinees are limited, since just 6 or 7 AZD1222 recipients were seropositive for SARS-CoV-2 at baseline. The 56-69-year group was small, and its depth increase did not reach significance, likely because of low power. After two AZD1222 doses, spike-specific TCR breadth and depth were significantly higher than at day 0 and than in MenACWY recipients. CD4 TCRs associated with the vaccine covered the entire spike protein, and the dominant responses were in regions 160-218 and 743-854. Participants were mostly white British and included more females than males, and it was suggested by the authors that clonal diversity may have been underestimated. Because no day 14 peak-response samples were available, the repertoires could be characterized only after the peak T cell response. Nearly half of unique spike-specific TCRs reportedly recognized epitopes outside regions mutated in the B.1.351 and B.1.1.7 variants.

The rearrangement joined TRBV9 to TRBJ1-2; 9 central bases correspond to TRBD1. This specimen was peripheral blood, taken on day 0 of AZD1222 vaccination. The sequence came from an adult in good health. CDR3 sequence: CASSPHGTGYGYTF. DNA sequence: TGTGCCAGCAGCCCTCACGGGACAGGGTATGGCTACACCTTC.